One and the same sample provided the 15 T cell receptor beta chains below, sequenced in a study of monozygotic twins with cystic fibrosis. Some clones are missing from TCRdb's copy, which holds only in-frame ones; the method was immunoSEQ multiplex PCR. The data hold some 30,000 clones, with roughly 90% observed a single time. Sequenced: blood. The source of these receptors is a girl aged 2-10 years with cystic fibrosis.

With regard to this clone: Other DNA sequences in the sample encode the same CDR3. The CDR3 spells CASSLGQDNEKLFF. CDR3 DNA: TGTGCCAGCAGCTTAGGGCAGGATAATGAAAAACTGTTTTTT. The chain has TRBV7-9 and TRBJ1-4; no clear D. CDR1 is SEHNR, CDR2 FQNEAQ, per germline (reference sequence). The CDR3 runs to 14 residues. V gave up 1 base and J gave up 4 bases, with 7 bases separating them. The full variable domain, completed using reference TRBV7-9 and TRBJ1-4, is DTGVSQNPRHKITKRGQNVTFRCDPISEHNRLYWYRQTLGQGPEFLTYFQNEAQLEKSRLLSDRFSAERPKGSFSTLEIQRTEQGDSAMYLCASSLGQDNEKLFFGSGTQLSVL.

The chain has TRBV6-1 and TRBJ2-2, with 10 bases fitting TRBD2. Trimming cost V 3 bases and J 4 bases; bases outside gene matches: 5. Germline assignment: CDR1 MNHNS and CDR2 SASEGT. This CDR3 region has 16 residues. CDR3 DNA sequence: TGTGCCAGCAGTGAGGGTCTAGCGGGGGTCACCGGGGAGCTGTTTTTT. Amino acid sequence: CASSEGLAGVTGELFF.

This clone was detected a few times. V and J are TRBV14 and TRBJ1-1; D is undetermined. Germline loops: CDR1 SGHDN, CDR2 FVKESK. V was pared by 3 bases and J by 4 bases, with 15 bases between. The CDR3 sequence is 15 residues long. The CDR3 nucleotides read TGTGCCAGCAGCCATGGAGGGAGGGCCCGCACTGAAGCTTTCTTT. This translates into CASSHGGRARTEAFF.

The chain links TRBV19 to TRBJ2-1; D remains unclear. V lost 3 bases and J lost 3, with 6 bases in between. Germline lookup yields CDR1 LNHDA and CDR2 SQIVND (reference sequence). This CDR3 has 13 residues. CDR3 coding DNA: TGTGCCAGTAGTATCGCCAGCTACAATGAGCAGTTCTTC. Protein product: CASSIASYNEQFF.

V gene TRBV4-1 combines with J gene TRBJ1-2; perhaps TRBD1 as D (6 bases). Germline V lookup: CDR1 MGHRA, CDR2 YSYEKL. The V end lost 4 bases, the J end lost 4 bases, and 13 bases lay between the germline ends. The CDR3 is 14 amino acids. The CDR3 is CASSRGRSGYGYTF. The CDR3 bases are TGCGCCAGCAGCCGGGGGCGATCCGGCTATGGCTACACCTTC.

The rearrangement links TRBV9 to TRBJ1-2; D is possibly TRBD1 (5 bases). Germline V gene sequence: CDR1 SGDLS, CDR2 YYNGEE. The CDR3 is 15 residues long. Trimming shortened V by 4 bases and J by 0 bases, and 13 bases separated the two germline ends. The CDR3 DNA reads as TGTGCCAGCAGCAGGGGAGAGGGGCCTAACTATGGCTACACCTTC. It is translated as CASSRGEGPNYGYTF.

On this clone: Other DNA sequences in this sample translate to the same CDR3. This chain joins TRBV5-6 and TRBJ2-7, with D possibly being TRBD1 (6 bases). Trimming left V 2 bases short and J 2 bases short, with 8 bases between. The CDR3 has 13 amino acids. In germline, CDR1 is SGHDT, CDR2 YYEEEE. The DNA of the CDR3 is TGTGCCAGCAGCTTACAGGGCGCCTACGAGCAGTACTTC. Amino acids: CASSLQGAYEQYF.

The chain couples TRBV5-8 to TRBJ1-5; D gene uncertain. The CDR3 sequence is 14 residues long. The V and J ends lost 5 bases and 4 bases respectively, with 13 bases between them. The germline gives CDR1 SGHTS, CDR2 YDEGEE. In DNA form, the CDR3 reads TGTGCCAGCAGTCACAAGGGCAATAATCAGCCCCAGCATTTT. Its protein product is CASSHKGNNQPQHF. Variable domain in full (rest from reference TRBV5-8 and TRBJ1-5): EAGVTQSPTHLIKTRGQQATLRCSPISGHTSVYWYQQALGLGLQFLLWYDEGEERNRGNFPPRFSGRQFPNYSSELNVNALELEDSALYLCASSHKGNNQPQHFGDGTRLSIL.

The chain has TRBV5-4 and TRBJ2-2; TRBD1 might be the D (6 bases). Trimming left V 4 bases short and J 6 bases short, with 16 bases between. The CDR3 loop spans 15 amino acids. Looked up from germline, CDR1 is SGHNT and CDR2 is YYREEE (reference sequence). CDR3 amino acids: CASSRKQGSAGELFF. CDR3 sequence (DNA): TGTGCCAGCAGCCGGAAACAGGGTAGCGCCGGGGAGCTGTTTTTT.

The rearrangement links TRBV5-8 to TRBJ2-5; D gene uncertain. CDR3 length equals 15 residues. Germline V lookup: CDR1 SGHTS, CDR2 YDEGEE. Deletions cut 2 bases from V and 4 bases from J, with 15 bases between. CDR3 nucleotide sequence: TGTGCCAGCAGCTTTGACGCCCGCAGAGGAGAGACCCAGTACTTC. It is translated as CASSFDARRGETQYF.

The chain links TRBV6-1 to TRBJ1-2; TRBD1 matches 9 bases. V dropped 5 bases and J dropped 7; count of bases not matched to a gene: 8. Germline V gene lookup returns CDR1 MNHNS and CDR2 SASEGT. CDR3 length: 14 residues. The CDR3 loop is CASSPPGTGSGYTF. CDR3 sequence (DNA): TGTGCCAGCAGTCCCCCCGGGACAGGGTCTGGCTACACCTTC.

CDR3 nucleotide sequence: TGTGCCAGCAGTGTCAGTCCGGGACAGATTACCTACGAGCAGTACTTC. Protein product: CASSVSPGQITYEQYF. The chain is built from TRBV6-1 and TRBJ2-7, with 7 positions matching TRBD1. This CDR3 is built from 16 residues. V lost 4 bases to trimming and J lost 2 bases; unmatched junction nucleotides: 11. Germline CDR1 reads MNHNS; CDR2 reads SASEGT.

The chain has TRBV13 and TRBJ2-1; 15 nucleotides line up with TRBD2. After removal of 4 bases from V and 7 bases from J, the junction contained 2 bases not matched to a gene. CDR3 length: 15 residues. The germline V gene has CDR1 PRHDT and CDR2 FYEKMQ (reference sequence). The CDR3 protein is CASSSGLAGGNEQFF. DNA for the CDR3: TGTGCCAGCAGCTCGGGACTAGCGGGAGGAAATGAGCAGTTCTTC.

In this sample, this clone turned up a few times. The chain uses TRBV30 and TRBJ1-1; no clear D. Trimming pared 1 base from V and 4 bases from J, leaving 10 bases between. The CDR3 loop spans 13 amino acids. Per the germline V gene, CDR1 is GTSNPN and CDR2 is SVGIG (reference sequence). This CDR3 is CAWSEWTGTEAFF. CDR3 nucleotides: TGTGCCTGGAGTGAATGGACGGGCACTGAAGCTTTCTTT. Based on the CDR3 plus reference TRBV30 and TRBJ1-1, the full variable domain is SQTIHQWPATLVQPVGSPLSLECTVEGTSNPNLYWYRQAAGRGLQLLFYSVGIGQISSEVPQNLSASRPQDRQFILSSKKLLLSDSGFYLCAWSEWTGTEAFFGQGTRLTVV.

The chain links TRBV7-2 to TRBJ2-1, with TRBD1 identical over 8 bases. Unmatched junction bases numbered 12, after V lost 7 bases and J lost 7 bases. The germline gives CDR1 SGHTA, CDR2 FQGNSA. CDR3 length equals 15 residues. The CDR3 nucleotides read TGTGCCAGCACTAGCAGCGGACAGGGCCATAATGAGCAGTTCTTC. Its protein product is CASTSSGQGHNEQFF.